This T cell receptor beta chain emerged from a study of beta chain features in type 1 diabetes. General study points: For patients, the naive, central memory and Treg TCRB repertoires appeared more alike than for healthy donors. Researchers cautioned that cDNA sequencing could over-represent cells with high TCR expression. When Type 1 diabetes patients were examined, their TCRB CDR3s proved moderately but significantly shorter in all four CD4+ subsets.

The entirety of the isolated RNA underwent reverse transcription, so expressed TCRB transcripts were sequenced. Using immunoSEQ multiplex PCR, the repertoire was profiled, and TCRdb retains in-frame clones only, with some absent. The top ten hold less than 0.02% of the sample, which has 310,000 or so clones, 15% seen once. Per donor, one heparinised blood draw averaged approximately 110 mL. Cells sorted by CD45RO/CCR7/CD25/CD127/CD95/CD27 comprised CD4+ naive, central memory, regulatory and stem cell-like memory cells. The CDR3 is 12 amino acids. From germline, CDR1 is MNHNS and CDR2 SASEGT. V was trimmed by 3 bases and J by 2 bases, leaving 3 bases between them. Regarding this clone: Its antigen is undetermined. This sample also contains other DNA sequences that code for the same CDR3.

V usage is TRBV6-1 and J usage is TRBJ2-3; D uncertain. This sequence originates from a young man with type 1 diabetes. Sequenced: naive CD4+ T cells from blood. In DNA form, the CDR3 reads TGTGCCAGCAGTGATTACACAGATACGCAGTATTTT. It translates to CASSDYTDTQYF.